The clone carrying this T cell receptor (beta chain) was observed a handful of times. What it binds is not known. This sample stems from a study of beta chain features in type 1 diabetes. Expressed TCRB transcripts were sequenced because the entire RNA isolate underwent reverse transcription. Clones were read by immunoSEQ multiplex PCR, and TCRdb kept only the in-frame ones, dropping some. The table records hundreds of thousands of clones, 14% of them present only once. CDR1 is SGHTA, CDR2 FQGNSA, per germline. Trimming removed 5 bases from V and 0 bases from J, with 11 bases in between. The CDR3 runs to 15 residues. The collection from each donor was one heparinised blood draw averaging around 0.11 L. In all sorted populations, purity surpassed 95%. Broader study findings: A moderate, significant TCRB CDR3 shortening appeared in type 1 diabetes across four CD4+ subsets.

This TCR derives from a man aged 25-45 years with type 1 diabetes. The chain carries TRBV7-2 and TRBJ2-1, with D hard to call. Specimen: naive CD4+ T cells from blood. The CDR3 loop is CASSPRGSSYNEQFF. CDR3 nucleotide sequence: TGTGCCAGCAGCCCGAGAGGATCCTCCTACAATGAGCAGTTCTTC.